A selection of T cell receptor beta chains follows, all from one sample in a study of OX40 agonist ivuxolimab in advanced cancers. Assay used: immunoSEQ multiplex PCR; TCRdb lists only in-frame clones, some missing. The sample has approximately 66,000 clones; 80% to 90% are singletons. The sample was CD4+ or CD8+ T cells sorted from blood, taken in a trial of the OX40 agonist ivuxolimab. Source of these receptors: an adult with an advanced solid tumor such as melanoma, head and neck, liver or kidney cancer. Each CDR3 is given with its conserved first and last residue. Size is omitted from some rows. Given values are once, few, many or a class for expanded clones.

j_gene	v_gene	abundance	CDR3aa
TRBJ1-1	TRBV4-1	.	CASSQAIGGLNTEAFF
TRBJ1-1	TRBV30	.	CAWLPATYMNTEAFF
TRBJ1-1	TRBV4-3	.	CASSQIPPGGTEAFF
TRBJ2-7	TRBV6-5	.	CASSYSMGGSEQYF
TRBJ2-7	TRBV27	.	CASSFLPGTGIGEQYF
TRBJ1-1	TRBV14	.	CASSFRDIYTEAFF
TRBJ2-7	TRBV5-5	.	CASIAILGSYEQYF
TRBJ1-1	TRBV2	.	CASRARGRDTEAFF
TRBJ1-2	TRBV5-4	once	CASNQRGADGYTF
TRBJ1-1	TRBV11-2	.	CASSLGGVNEAFF
TRBJ2-7	TRBV27	.	CASSLASGPYEQYF
TRBJ1-1	TRBV19	.	CASSIGQGMNTEAFF